Listed here are 7 T cell receptor beta chains from one sample, sequenced in a study of regulatory T cells in long-lasting Graves disease. Combining iRepertoire HTBI primers with Arm-PCR of CDR3 regions, the authors built TCR beta libraries. TCRdb analysed the multiplex PCR reads with MiXCR anew, one entry per CDR3 protein. The sample contains 300,000 to 350,000 distinct CDR3 sequences, about 20% of which appear only once. The time point was: persistent/refractory GD, antithyroid drugs over 5 years with positive TRAb. Construction of the TCR library relied on RNA isolated from PBMCs. This sample comprised peripheral blood mononuclear cells (PBMCs), obtained when the disease was refractory, from a patient treated with antithyroid drugs. The source is a female donor with Graves disease.

The chain employs TRBV5-4 and TRBJ1-1; D uncertain. CDR1 and CDR2 from the germline V gene are SGHNT and YYREEE (reference sequence). This CDR3 is built from 14 residues. Trimming took 4 bases from V and 1 from J, leaving 11 bases between them. This CDR3 is CASSLDSANTEAFF. The CDR3 coding sequence is TGTGCCAGCAGCCTTGATTCTGCGAACACTGAAGCTTTCTTT.

This clonotype has a handful of counts. The CDR3 bases are TGTGCCAGCAGTTTAGGGTTCGTGGGACAGGGGGCGCATAGGAACATTCAGTACTTC. As protein: CASSLGFVGQGAHRNIQYF. V gene TRBV28 combines with J gene TRBJ2-4; 12 nucleotides match TRBD1. Germline CDR1 reads MDHEN; CDR2 reads SYDVKM. Trimming removed 2 bases from V and 7 bases from J; junction bases left unmatched: 15. The CDR3 totals 19 residues. Looking up the rest from reference TRBV28 and TRBJ2-4 gives the full variable domain: DVKVTQSSRYLVKRTGEKVFLECVQDMDHENMFWYRQDPGLGLRLIYFSYDVKMKEKGDIPEGYSVSREKKERFSLILESASTNQTSMYLCASSLGFVGQGAHRNIQYFGAGTRLSVL.

This clonotype was detected many times. J is TRBJ1-2 and V is TRBV28; D gene ambiguous. The CDR3 totals 15 residues. V dropped 1 base and J dropped 4 bases, with 13 bases sitting between them. The V gene's germline CDR1 is MDHEN and CDR2 SYDVKM. In DNA form, the CDR3 reads TGTGCCAGCAGTTTATTCCGAGGGAGGAGCTATGGCTACACCTTC. It is translated as CASSLFRGRSYGYTF.

This clonotype has at least ten counts. The J gene is TRBJ2-5, the V gene TRBV2; 10 bases line up with TRBD2. Germline-derived CDR1 and CDR2 are SNHLY and FYNNEI. The V gene end was trimmed by 3 bases and the J gene end by 4 bases; junction bases not matched to a gene: 20. The CDR3 consists of 20 residues. The CDR3 nucleotides read TGTGCCAGCAGTGAGGGGCTAGCGGGGGCCGGATCAAGGCGATTAGAGACCCAGTACTTC. It specifies CASSEGLAGAGSRRLETQYF.

This rearrangement joins TRBV7-9 to TRBJ1-2; D ambiguous. V shed 4 bases and J shed 4 bases, with 19 bases lying between them. The CDR3 is 16 residues long. Germline V gives CDR1 SEHNR, CDR2 FQNEAQ (reference sequence). Here the CDR3 reads CASSYVESQTLYGYTF. For the CDR3, the DNA is TGTGCCAGCAGCTACGTAGAGTCTCAGACCCTCTATGGCTACACCTTC.

This clonotype was detected many times. This chain uses TRBV12-3 or TRBV12-4 with TRBJ1-4; D might be TRBD1 (5 bases). The CDR3 totals 14 residues. Trimming removed 5 bases from V and 1 base from J, with 8 bases in between. In nucleotides, the CDR3 is TGTGCCAGCAGTCCCACAGGAACTAATGAAAAACTGTTTTTT. It specifies CASSPTGTNEKLFF.

This clonotype was seen only a few times. The chain is built from TRBV18 and TRBJ2-7; 8 bases are shared with TRBD2. The V gene end was trimmed by 4 bases and the J gene end by 2 bases; junction bases not matched to a gene: 7. The V gene's germline CDR1 is KGHSH and CDR2 LQKENI. This CDR3 spans 15 amino acids. The CDR3 protein is CASSLTSDDAYEQYF. The CDR3 coding sequence is TGTGCCAGCTCACTGACTAGCGACGATGCCTACGAGCAGTACTTC.